Included here is one TCR beta chain sequence, with context. Sequencing relied on a cDNA template that was reverse transcribed from extracted RNA. The data were produced by immunoSEQ multiplex PCR, yet TCRdb's version contains in-frame clones alone and is incomplete. The profile shows some 170,000 clones, 67% of them singletons. These data come from a study of CD8+ T cells in alopecia areata. Looking at the study overall: For the treated group, dosing was oral tofacitinib at 5 to 10 mg twice daily. Patients in the study were on tofacitinib for 6 to 18 months, then off it for 6 months.

Per germline, CDR1 GTSNPN and CDR2 SVGIG (reference sequence). There are 18 residues in the CDR3. Trimming removed 3 bases at V and 2 bases at J, with 24 bases between. This clonotype was sampled from a human donor with alopecia areata. The sample here was CD8+ T cells sorted from blood, taken at week 0. V and J are TRBV30 and TRBJ2-3, with a weak D call TRBD2 (6 bases). CDR3 DNA sequence: TGTGCCTGGAGCGATCTTGGTGGACGGGGGTGGAACACAGATACGCAGTATTTT. It translates to CAWSDLGGRGWNTDTQYF.